A single sample gave rise to the 4 T cell receptor beta chains below, sequenced in a study of cytomegalovirus exposure and HLA in healthy donors. Primers for the PCR totalled 60 Vbeta and 13 Jbeta. Sequencing was performed with immunoSEQ multiplex PCR; in TCRdb, only in-frame clones are kept and a portion is missing. The sample lists roughly 52,000 clones, 75% to 80% seen once, with about 1.5% in the top ten. Sequencing input: PBMCs. The receptors here all came from a female donor in good health and CMV-seronegative.

The chain employs TRBV7-9 and TRBJ1-2; 8 bases match TRBD1. Trimming cost V 5 bases and J 2 bases; bases outside gene matches: 1. CDR3 size: 13 residues. CDR1 is SEHNR and CDR2 is FQNEAQ in the germline V gene (reference sequence). The chain's CDR3 is CASSRQGNYGYTF. The CDR3 region has the DNA TGTGCCAGCAGCCGACAGGGGAACTATGGCTACACCTTC.

This clone showed up just once. V is TRBV6-5 and J is TRBJ1-3; D ambiguous. The length of the CDR3 is 13 residues. Trimming removed 7 bases at V and 2 bases at J, with 9 bases between. Germline lookup yields CDR1 MNHEY and CDR2 SVGAGI. CDR3 region: CASTQPPGNTIYF. DNA for the CDR3: TGTGCCAGCACACAGCCCCCTGGAAACACCATATATTTT.

The chain employs TRBV10-3 and TRBJ2-5; D uncertain. The ends were cut back, 4 bases at V and 5 bases at J, with 11 bases in the middle. The CDR3 covers 13 residues. Germline loops: CDR1 ENHRY, CDR2 SYGVKD. CDR3 residues: CAISGVRQETQYF. The DNA for the CDR3 is TGTGCCATCAGTGGGGTGAGGCAGGAGACCCAGTACTTC.

This rearrangement joins TRBV19 to TRBJ1-6, with D possibly matching TRBD1 (5 bases). This CDR3 is built from 17 residues. Germline CDR1 and CDR2: LNHDA and SQIVND (reference sequence). V was pared by 9 bases and J by 0 bases, with 18 bases between. The CDR3 region is CASARGGASSYNSPLHF. The DNA for the CDR3 is TGTGCCAGCGCGCGGGGAGGGGCGAGCTCCTATAATTCACCCCTCCACTTT.